The TCR beta chain described here comes from a study of regulatory T cells in long-lasting Graves disease. Sequencing libraries for TCR beta were prepared with iRepertoire HTBI primers and Arm-PCR of CDR3 regions. Using its own MiXCR run on the multiplex PCR reads, TCRdb lists one record per CDR3 protein. The sample has roughly 430,000 distinct CDR3 sequences, 21% seen once. CDR3 length: 16 residues. J lost 1 base, V lost 1 base, and 4 bases had no gene match. CDR1 is MNHEY and CDR2 is SMNVEV in the germline V gene (reference sequence). Time point described: persistent/refractory GD, antithyroid drugs over 5 years with positive TRAb. The TCR library was prepared using RNA isolated from PBMCs. In this sample, this clonotype turned up many times.

The input for sequencing was peripheral blood mononuclear cells (PBMCs), taken when the disease was refractory, from a patient treated with antithyroid drugs. The sequence was obtained from a female donor with Graves disease. This sequence joins TRBV27 and TRBJ1-1, with 9 bases fitting TRBD1. This chain's CDR3 is CASSLFRDRENTEAFF. CDR3 coding DNA: TGTGCCAGCAGTTTATTTCGGGACAGGGAGAACACTGAAGCTTTCTTT.